The next 20 T cell receptor beta chains were all read from a single sample in a study of PD-1 blockade in classical Hodgkin lymphoma (dated by TCRdb to 2018 to 2021). The time point tag for this specimen amounts to: cycle 4 day 1 (C4D1), after less than 7 weeks of nivolumab. Relapse after autologous stem cell transplantation had occurred in all trial patients, and cohorts A, B and C were distinguished by prior brentuximab vedotin exposure. The library came from the immunoSEQ multiplex PCR assay. TCRdb re-hosts the immuneACCESS table, in-frame sequences only. Its copies lack some clones; in the studies checked, an unresolved V gene accounts for under half of them, and the cause for the rest is not known. The table for this sample lists around 57,000 clones; around nine tenths of them were counted only once. The ten largest account for approximately 6.9% of the sample. Specimen: peripheral blood mononuclear cells (PBMCs), collected before the fourth cycle of nivolumab. These TCRs come from a human donor with classical Hodgkin lymphoma.

This clone was observed a single time. The chain carries TRBV27 and TRBJ2-7; D uncertain. The CDR3 consists of 11 residues. Germline V gives CDR1 MNHEY, CDR2 SMNVEV (reference sequence). Trimming removed 0 bases from V and 6 bases from J, with 3 bases in between. CDR3 protein: CASSLSGEQYF. CDR3 in DNA: TGTGCCAGCAGTTTATCAGGCGAGCAGTACTTC.

This chain joins TRBV7-7 and TRBJ2-7; D tentatively reads TRBD1 or TRBD2 (5 bases each). Germline V gives CDR1 SSHAT, CDR2 FNYEAQ (reference sequence). There are 17 residues in the CDR3. V was clipped by 5 bases and J by 6 bases, with 26 bases between them. The CDR3: CASSPSLFRDRSAEQYF. CDR3 nucleotides: TGTGCCAGCAGCCCTAGTCTGTTCCGGGACCGGAGCGCCGAGCAGTACTTC.

J is TRBJ2-7 and V is TRBV19; 7 bases are a match to TRBD2. The CDR3 runs 15 residues. Germline V CDR1 and CDR2: LNHDA, SQIVND (reference sequence). The trim removed 3 bases at V and 1 base at J, leaving 6 bases unmatched. The CDR3 DNA is TGTGCCAGTAGTATCCGGCCTAGCGGTTCCTACGAGCAGTACTTC. Residues: CASSIRPSGSYEQYF.

The chain carries TRBV5-6 and TRBJ2-2; D may be TRBD1 (6 bases). V gave up 4 bases and J gave up 1 base, with 8 bases separating them. Germline V CDR1 and CDR2: SGHDT, YYEEEE. The CDR3 runs to 14 residues. CDR3: CASSHRVNTGELFF. CDR3 DNA: TGTGCCAGCAGCCACAGGGTGAACACCGGGGAGCTGTTTTTT.

The chain links TRBV2 to TRBJ1-3, with TRBD1 as a possible D gene (5 bases). The V end was cut by 8 bases, the J end by 4 bases, with 12 bases between. This CDR3 region has 13 residues. Looked up from germline, CDR1 is SNHLY and CDR2 is FYNNEI. The CDR3 DNA reads TGTGCCAGCGTAGGGGACGCCGGAAACACCATATATTTT. Amino acid sequence: CASVGDAGNTIYF.

V usage is TRBV10-2 and J usage is TRBJ2-1; 9 bases fit TRBD2. The V gene end was trimmed by 3 bases and the J gene end by 3 bases; junction bases not matched to a gene: 6. The CDR3 extends over 16 amino acids. Germline CDR1 reads WSHSY; CDR2 reads SAAADI. CDR3 DNA sequence: TGCGCCAGCAGTGATGCTAGCGGGATTGGCTACAATGAGCAGTTCTTC. Its translation is CASSDASGIGYNEQFF.

The J gene is TRBJ2-7, the V gene TRBV4-2; TRBD2 matches at 9 bases. J lost 2 bases, V lost 1 base, and 3 bases had no gene match. Germline CDR1 and CDR2: LGHNA and YNFKEQ. The CDR3 is 15 residues long. CDR3 nucleotides: TGTGCCAGCAGCCAAGCAGGCGGGGGGGCCTACGAGCAGTACTTC. This translates into CASSQAGGGAYEQYF.

This clone was detected a few times. The chain couples TRBV6-5 to TRBJ2-7, with 11 nucleotides matching TRBD2. This CDR3 contains 14 residues. V lost 6 bases and J lost 5; bases outside the gene matches: 6. The germline V gene has CDR1 MNHEY and CDR2 SVGAGI. The CDR3 spells CASRIAGGSNEQYF. The CDR3 coding sequence is TGTGCCAGCAGGATAGCGGGAGGGAGTAACGAGCAGTACTTC.

The chain links TRBV9 to TRBJ2-7, with D perhaps TRBD1 or TRBD2 (5 bases each). V was clipped by 4 bases and J by 1 base, with 15 bases between them. This CDR3 has 15 residues. Germline CDR1 SGDLS, CDR2 YYNGEE. The CDR3 nucleotides read TGTGCCAGCAGCACAGGACCCAGCGGATCCTACGAGCAGTACTTC. Its translation is CASSTGPSGSYEQYF.

Only one count was recorded for this clone. The CDR3 sequence: CASRRDFGNTIYF. The CDR3 coding sequence is TGTGCCAGCAGGCGGGACTTTGGAAACACCATATATTTT. V and J are TRBV5-4 and TRBJ1-3; a weak D match, TRBD1 (5 bases). The V and J ends lost 5 bases and 3 bases respectively, with 9 bases between them. Germline V gives CDR1 SGHNT, CDR2 YYREEE (reference sequence). The CDR3 is 13 residues long.

The chain employs TRBV29-1 and TRBJ2-7; D is uncertain. This CDR3 region has 12 residues. Trimming took off 6 bases at V and 0 bases at J, with 9 bases between the two ends. Germline CDR1 and CDR2: SQVTM and ANQGSEA. CDR3 amino acids: CSVADGSYEQYF. The CDR3 DNA is TGCAGCGTGGCGGACGGCTCCTACGAGCAGTACTTC.

About this clone itself: A much larger clonotype is one base distant, so this may be a read error. Additional DNA sequences in this sample encode the identical CDR3. Here the CDR3 reads CASSTTGGASGYTF. In DNA form, the CDR3 reads TGTGCCAGTAGCACAACAGGGGGCGCCTCTGGCTACACCTTC. The V call is TRBV9, the J call TRBJ1-2, with 9 bases that match TRBD1. The CDR3 runs to 14 residues. CDR1 is SGDLS and CDR2 is YYNGEE in the germline V gene. The V segment lost 8 bases and the J segment 7 bases; nucleotides outside the gene matches: 12.

The gene calls are TRBV9 and TRBJ2-2, with TRBD1 as a possible D gene (6 bases). V dropped 0 bases and J dropped 0 bases, with 9 bases sitting between them. Germline assignment: CDR1 SGDLS and CDR2 YYNGEE. The CDR3 contains 16 residues. CDR3 sequence reads: CASSVGWGPNTGELFF. For the CDR3, the DNA is TGTGCCAGCAGCGTAGGGTGGGGGCCGAACACCGGGGAGCTGTTTTTT.

The chain joins TRBV19 to TRBJ1-2; D uncertain. Trimming removed 7 bases at V and 7 bases at J, with 13 bases between. CDR3 length: 12 residues. The germline V gene encodes CDR1 LNHDA and CDR2 SQIVND (reference sequence). Here the CDR3 DNA reads TGTGCCAGTACCCTAAAGGGTTCTGGCTACACCTTC. The encoded protein is CASTLKGSGYTF.

This clone has a single count. The chain combines TRBV28 with TRBJ2-1, with 9 bases matching TRBD1. Trimming at V came to 6 bases and at J to 7 bases, leaving 10 bases not matched to a gene. CDR3 length equals 15 residues. Germline loops: CDR1 MDHEN, CDR2 SYDVKM. The CDR3 nucleotides read TGTGCCAGCAGCGGACCGGGACAGGGATTGAATGAGCAGTTCTTC. It encodes CASSGPGQGLNEQFF.

The J gene is TRBJ1-2, the V gene TRBV6-5; no clear D gene. V was cut by 10 bases and J by 6 bases, with 24 bases left in between. The V gene's germline CDR1 is MNHEY and CDR2 SVGAGI. The CDR3 covers 15 residues. As DNA, the CDR3 is TGTGCCACTTCGGACCGCGGCCCCAGAGGAGATGGCTACACCTTC. Its translation is CATSDRGPRGDGYTF.

This chain joins TRBV27 and TRBJ1-6, with 11 bases identical to TRBD1. CDR3 length: 15 amino acids. Germline V CDR1 and CDR2: MNHEY, SMNVEV (reference sequence). V trimming: 4 bases; J trimming: 9 bases; junction bases outside the gene matches: 5. CDR3 region: CASSWRTGGSSPLHF. The CDR3 nucleotides read TGTGCCAGCAGTTGGAGGACAGGGGGCTCTTCACCCCTCCACTTT.

The chain links TRBV4-1 to TRBJ1-1; 11 bases match TRBD1. Unmatched junction bases numbered 12, after V lost 6 bases and J lost 0 bases. CDR1 is MGHRA and CDR2 is YSYEKL in the germline V gene. This CDR3 region has 18 residues. Written as DNA, the CDR3 is TGCGCCAGCAGACCCACTCCGGGACAGGGGGTGATGAACACTGAAGCTTTCTTT. This translates into CASRPTPGQGVMNTEAFF.

The chain is built from TRBV5-4 and TRBJ2-7; D may match TRBD1 or TRBD2 (6 bases each). Germline CDR1 reads SGHNT; CDR2 reads YYREEE (reference sequence). Trimming took off 3 bases at V and 0 bases at J, with 22 bases between the two ends. CDR3 length equals 18 residues. The CDR3 protein is CASSSPAGTPRSSYEQYF. As DNA, the CDR3 is TGTGCCAGCAGCTCACCGGCGGGGACACCTAGATCCTCCTACGAGCAGTACTTC.

The V and J genes are TRBV13 and TRBJ2-2; 7 bases fit TRBD2. The V segment lost 8 bases and the J segment 4 bases; nucleotides outside the gene matches: 7. There are 14 residues in the CDR3. Germline V gene sequence: CDR1 PRHDT, CDR2 FYEKMQ (reference sequence). CDR3 sequence (DNA): TGTGCCAGCCAAGGACTAGAGGGCACCGGGGAGCTGTTTTTT. Translated, it gives CASQGLEGTGELFF. Filled out from reference TRBV13 and TRBJ2-2, the complete variable domain reads AAGVIQSPRHLIKEKRETATLKCYPIPRHDTVYWYQQGPGQDPQFLISFYEKMQSDKGSIPDRFSAQQFSDYHSELNMSSLELGDSALYFCASQGLEGTGELFFGEGSRLTVL.